What follows is one T cell receptor beta chain and its context. Antigen specificity is unknown. TCR beta CDR3 region amplification was performed from RNA transcripts. When the TCR CDR3 underwent first-round RT-PCR, the HTBI primer set was used. TCRdb re-analysed the multiplex PCR reads in MiXCR, keeping a single row per CDR3 protein. Found here are fewer than 250,000 distinct CDR3 sequences, under 20% of them singletons; the top ten hold 50%. These data come from a study of T cells in Graves' hyperthyroidism and ophthalmopathy. Study-level background: Peripheral blood was obtained at initial diagnosis, preceding any treatment. Study-level results: A 13 V-J signature model discriminated ophthalmopathy versus stable hyperthyroidism. Progression to ophthalmopathy was predicted a median of about 6.6 months early.

PBMCs came from 7.5 to 10 ml fresh peripheral blood. Germline CDR1 reads DFQATT; CDR2 reads SNEGSKA (reference sequence). This CDR3 spans 12 amino acids. The chain links TRBV20-1 to TRBJ1-5; 8 bases map to TRBD1. The TCR originated in a man aged 50 to 59 with Graves' hyperthyroidism. Sequencing was done on a sample of blood. CDR3 sequence (DNA): TGCAGCACCAGACAGGGGAATCAGCCCCAGCATTTT. Residues: CSTRQGNQPQHF.